This T cell receptor beta chain is drawn from a study of sequential checkpoint blockade in melanoma. The sample holds one count of this clone. The CDR3 is made up of 15 amino acids. The junction had 7 bases not matched to a gene; V was cut back by 3 bases and J by 4 bases. The V gene's germline CDR1 is MNHEY and CDR2 SMNVEV (reference sequence). Using immunoSEQ multiplex PCR, the repertoire was profiled, and TCRdb retains in-frame clones only, with some absent. The table has 27,000 or so clones, about 77% seen once. As for treatment: randomized to nivolumab then ipilimumab (arm A) or the reverse (arm B). PBMC sorting kept live CD3+CD8+ cells without CD19 or CD56.

The chain joins TRBV27 to TRBJ2-3, with 7 bases fitting TRBD1. The material was CD8+ T cells sorted from blood (inferred from file names), obtained from a patient given nivolumab and ipilimumab in sequence. The sequence derives from a human donor with melanoma. CDR3 protein: CASSFGDRAPDTQYF. CDR3 DNA: TGTGCCAGCAGTTTTGGTGACAGGGCACCAGATACGCAGTATTTT.